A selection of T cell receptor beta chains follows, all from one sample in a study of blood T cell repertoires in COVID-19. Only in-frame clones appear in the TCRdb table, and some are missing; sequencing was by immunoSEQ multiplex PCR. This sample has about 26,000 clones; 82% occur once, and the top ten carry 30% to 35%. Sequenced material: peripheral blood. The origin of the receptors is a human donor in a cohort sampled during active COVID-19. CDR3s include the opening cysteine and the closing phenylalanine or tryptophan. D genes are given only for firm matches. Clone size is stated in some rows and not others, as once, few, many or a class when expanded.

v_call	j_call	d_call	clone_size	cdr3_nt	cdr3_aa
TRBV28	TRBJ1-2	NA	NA	TGTGCCAGCAGTTTGCAGTCTTATGGCTACACCTTC	CASSLQSYGYTF
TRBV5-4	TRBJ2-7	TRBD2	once	TGTGCCAGCAGCTTGGGCCTAGCGGGGGGGCCCGAGCAGTACTTC	CASSLGLAGGPEQYF
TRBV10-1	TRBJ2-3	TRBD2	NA	TGCGCCAGCAGTGAGGGGACTAATGAGGCCCCTTTCGTCGCAGATACGCAGTATTTT	CASSEGTNEAPFVADTQYF
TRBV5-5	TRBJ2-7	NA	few	TGTGCCAGCAGCTTCCCGGGTGACCACGAGCAGTACTTC	CASSFPGDHEQYF
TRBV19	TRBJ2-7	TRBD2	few	TGTGCCAGTAGTATCAAAATCGCACTCGGGCTAGCGGGATCCTACTACGAGCAGTACTTC	CASSIKIALGLAGSYYEQYF
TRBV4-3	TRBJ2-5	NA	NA	TGCGCCAGCAGCCAGACGACAGTTGGGGAGACCCAGTACTTC	CASSQTTVGETQYF
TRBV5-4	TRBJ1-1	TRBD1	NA	TGTGCCAGCAGTCCGGGACAGGGTCGCCCTGAAGCTTTCTTT	CASSPGQGRPEAFF
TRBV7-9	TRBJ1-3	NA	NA	TGTGCCAGCAGCTTAGCGAAAGGCAGCGACGGAAACACCATATATTTT	CASSLAKGSDGNTIYF
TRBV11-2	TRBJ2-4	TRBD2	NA	TGTGCCAGCAGCCCCGACCTGGCTAGCGGCAAAAACATTCAGTACTTC	CASSPDLASGKNIQYF
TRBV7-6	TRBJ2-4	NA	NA	TGTGCCAGTAGACGGGGGAATTCAGAAAACATTCAGTACTTC	CASRRGNSENIQYF
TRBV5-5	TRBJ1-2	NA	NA	TGTGCCAGCAGCTTGGGAACAGGCGAAGAATATGGCTACACCTTC	CASSLGTGEEYGYTF
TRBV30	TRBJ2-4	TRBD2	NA	TGTGCCTGGAGTTATCCGGGACTAGCAAAAAACATTCAGTACTTC	CAWSYPGLAKNIQYF
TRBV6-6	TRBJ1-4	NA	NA	TGTGCCAGCAGTTACAGAGGGAGTGAAAAACTGTTTTTT	CASSYRGSEKLFF
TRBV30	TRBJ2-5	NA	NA	TGTGCTATTGACGGGGGAGAGACCCAGTACTTC	CAIDGGETQYF
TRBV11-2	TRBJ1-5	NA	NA	TGTGCCAGCAGCTTAGGCGCGGGTCAGCCCCAGCATTTT	CASSLGAGQPQHF
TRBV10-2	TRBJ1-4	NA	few	TGCGCCAGCAGTGAGCCTCGGAGGGACAATGAAAAACTGTTTTTT	CASSEPRRDNEKLFF
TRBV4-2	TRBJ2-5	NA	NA	TGTGCCAGCAGCCAAGTCGGGGATTCCGGGGATAAGACCCAGTACTTC	CASSQVGDSGDKTQYF